The T cell receptor (beta chain) described here comes from a study of tumor and adjacent non-tumor tissue in lung cancer. Overall study context: Histology: about a dozen adenocarcinoma, a couple of squamous cell carcinoma, 1 small cell lung cancer. Patients were aged about 31 to 85, some 10 men and 5 women, stage I to III.

Study outcomes and limitations: Significantly higher TCR diversity was found in tumor than normal lung. Normal lung showed higher cumulative top 100 clone frequency than tumor.

TCRbeta libraries were built with three rounds of nested PCR, modified from ARM-PCR. MiXCR, applied by TCRdb to the multiplex PCR reads, yields one record per CDR3 protein. The sample has more than 45,000 distinct CDR3 sequences, roughly 60% seen once. As regards this clonotype: What it binds is unknown.

RNA was extracted from bulk tissue without any cell sorting. More than 3 cm separated this lung sample from the edge of the tumor. The CDR3 totals 16 residues. V shed 0 bases and J 7 bases; nucleotides not matched to a gene: 12. CDR1 and CDR2 from the germline V gene are DFQATT and SNEGSKA (reference sequence). The sequence was collected from a woman between 65 and 79 years old with non-small cell lung cancer. Sequencing was performed on distant non-tumor lung tissue. This sequence joins TRBV20-1 and TRBJ2-1; 7 nucleotides match TRBD2. CDR3: CSARDQLAGVGNEQFF. The CDR3 DNA is TGCAGTGCTAGAGATCAGTTGGCGGGAGTTGGGAATGAGCAGTTCTTC.